These 17 T cell receptor beta chains were all obtained from the same sample, sequenced in a study of multiple sclerosis patients with progressive multifocal leukoencephalopathy. Produced via immunoSEQ multiplex PCR; TCRdb's table is partial and in-frame only. The sample holds more than 20,000 clones, approximately 89% seen once. Time point in this sample: about a year of natalizumab therapy. Specimen: PBMCs, collected from a patient treated with natalizumab. The receptors shown here come from a man in his thirties or forties with multiple sclerosis.

CDR3 DNA sequence: TGTGCCAGCAGCCCCCGTGGAGGGGGGAGCTATGGCTACACCTTC. Amino acid sequence: CASSPRGGGSYGYTF. The J gene is TRBJ1-2, the V gene TRBV11-3; possibly TRBD1 for D (6 bases). The V gene's germline CDR1 is SGHNT and CDR2 YENEEA. This CDR3 region has 15 residues. V was clipped by 5 bases and J by 4 bases, with 17 bases between them. The full variable domain, its missing parts supplied by reference TRBV11-3 and TRBJ1-2, is EAGVVQSPRYKIIEKKQPVAFWCNPISGHNTLYWYLQNLGQGPELLIRYENEEAVDDSQLPKDRFSAERLKGVDSTLKIQPAELGDSAVYLCASSPRGGGSYGYTFGSGTRLTVV.

This clone was observed a few times. The rearrangement links TRBV10-3 to TRBJ1-4, with unresolved D. The germline V gene has CDR1 ENHRY and CDR2 SYGVKD. The length of the CDR3 is 13 residues. The V end was cut by 4 bases, the J end by 4 bases, with 7 bases between. The CDR3 nucleotides read TGTGCCATCAGTGTACAGTTTAATGAAAAACTGTTTTTT. This translates into CAISVQFNEKLFF.

This clone was observed once. The chain uses TRBV5-5 and TRBJ2-3; TRBD2 matches 9 bases. Per germline, CDR1 SGHKS and CDR2 YYEKEE (reference sequence). V was pared by 3 bases and J by 4 bases, with 12 bases of the junction left unmatched. The CDR3 consists of 17 residues. Here the CDR3 reads CASSSRRLAGVSDTQYF. Written as DNA, the CDR3 is TGTGCCAGCAGCTCCCGGCGATTAGCGGGAGTTTCAGATACGCAGTATTTT. Together with reference TRBV5-5 and TRBJ2-3, the CDR3 gives the full variable domain: DAGVTQSPTHLIKTRGQQVTLRCSPISGHKSVSWYQQVLGQGPQFIFQYYEKEERGRGNFPDRFSARQFPNYSSELNVNALLLGDSALYLCASSSRRLAGVSDTQYFGPGTRLTVL.

The genes are TRBV18 and TRBJ2-5; D not certain. Trimming took off 4 bases at V and 1 base at J, with 7 bases between the two ends. CDR1 is KGHSH, CDR2 LQKENI, per germline. CDR3 length: 13 residues. For the CDR3, the DNA is TGTGCCAGCTCACAAGGGCGCCAAGAGACCCAGTACTTC. It is translated as CASSQGRQETQYF.

In its sample, this clone was seen once. CDR3 sequence: CASSEVTSSGYEQYF. CDR3 in DNA: TGTGCCAGCAGTGAAGTAACTAGCTCAGGCTACGAGCAGTACTTC. V gene TRBV2 combines with J gene TRBJ2-7; tentative D call: TRBD2 (6 bases). V was shortened by 1 base and J by 3 bases, with 13 bases between the two germline ends. The CDR3 runs 15 residues. The germline gives CDR1 SNHLY, CDR2 FYNNEI.

The CDR3 region is CACRAFRDSHIEQYF. CDR3 coding DNA: TGTGCCTGCCGAGCGTTTAGGGACAGCCATATCGAGCAGTACTTC. V gene TRBV30 combines with J gene TRBJ2-7; 7 nucleotides align to TRBD1. The CDR3 sequence is 15 residues long. J lost 6 bases, V lost 6 bases, and 17 bases had no gene match. The germline V gene encodes CDR1 GTSNPN and CDR2 SVGIG (reference sequence).

V usage is TRBV4-1 and J usage is TRBJ1-1, with a weak D call TRBD1 (5 bases). Germline CDR1 reads MGHRA; CDR2 reads YSYEKL. The V end was cut by 1 base, the J end by 4 bases, with 10 bases between. The CDR3 has 14 amino acids. Written as DNA, the CDR3 is TGCGCCAGCAGCCAAGCGGGACGAGGCACTGAAGCTTTCTTT. It encodes CASSQAGRGTEAFF.

The chain recombines TRBV4-3 with TRBJ2-3; possibly TRBD2 for D (6 bases). The CDR3 is made up of 19 amino acids. V was trimmed by 0 bases and J by 2 bases, leaving 21 bases between them. Germline-derived CDR1 and CDR2 are LGHNA and YSLEER. The CDR3 bases are TGCGCCAGCAGCCAAGATTTTCCCCCCCTAGCGCAACTCACAGATACGCAGTATTTT. Residues: CASSQDFPPLAQLTDTQYF.

The chain combines TRBV9 with TRBJ1-5, with D possibly being TRBD1 (5 bases). This CDR3 has 14 amino acids. CDR1 and CDR2 (germline): SGDLS, YYNGEE. V was clipped by 0 bases and J by 7 bases, with 11 bases between them. CDR3: CASSVDGAGQPQHF. DNA for the CDR3: TGTGCCAGCAGCGTAGACGGGGCGGGGCAGCCCCAGCATTTT.

CDR3 sequence (DNA): TGTGCCAGCAGCGCACCGGGACAGAAGGACGAGCAGTACGTC. Encoded protein: CASSAPGQKDEQYV. The gene calls are TRBV7-9 and TRBJ2-7, with 7 bases aligning to TRBD1. The CDR3 loop spans 14 amino acids. Per the germline V gene, CDR1 is SEHNR and CDR2 is FQNEAQ (reference sequence). V lost 5 bases to trimming and J lost 5 bases; unmatched junction nucleotides: 9.

The chain links TRBV7-6 to TRBJ2-2; a weak D match, TRBD2 (5 bases). The germline V gene encodes CDR1 SGHVS and CDR2 FNYEAQ. This CDR3 region has 16 residues. The V end was cut by 1 base, the J end by 0 bases, with 9 bases between. CDR3 amino acids: CASSLEISANTGELFF. In DNA form, the CDR3 reads TGTGCCAGCAGCTTAGAGATTAGCGCGAACACCGGGGAGCTGTTTTTT.

This chain links TRBV9 with TRBJ2-1; TRBD1 matches at 10 bases. J was trimmed by 10 bases and V by 0 bases; bases with no gene match: 13. The CDR3 totals 17 residues. CDR1 and CDR2 (germline): SGDLS, YYNGEE. The CDR3 DNA follows: TGTGCCAGCAGCGTAGCCCCCGGGACAGGGGTAAGTGGCGAGCAGTTCTTC. Translating it yields CASSVAPGTGVSGEQFF.

The V and J genes are TRBV5-4 and TRBJ1-3, with a tentative D call TRBD1 (6 bases). The CDR3 runs 15 residues. Trimming stripped 0 bases from V and 4 bases from J, with 11 bases between. Germline V gives CDR1 SGHNT, CDR2 YYREEE (reference sequence). The CDR3 bases are TGTGCCAGCAGCTTGGCCACAGGGAGGGGAAACACCATATATTTT. This translates into CASSLATGRGNTIYF. The full variable domain, completed using reference TRBV5-4 and TRBJ1-3, is ETGVTQSPTHLIKTRGQQVTLRCSSQSGHNTVSWYQQALGQGPQFIFQYYREEENGRGNFPPRFSGLQFPNYSSELNVNALELDDSALYLCASSLATGRGNTIYFGEGSWLTVV.

The rearrangement uses TRBV5-1 and TRBJ2-2; TRBD2 is a possible D gene (5 bases). Between the trimmed V and J ends, which lost 3 bases and 1 base, there was a span of 10 bases. Germline V gene data show CDR1 as SGHRS and CDR2 as YFSETQ. The CDR3 has 15 residues. CDR3 sequence: CASSSQRLNTGELFF. CDR3 coding DNA: TGCGCCAGCAGCTCCCAGCGGTTGAACACCGGGGAGCTGTTTTTT.

V and J are TRBV30 and TRBJ2-6; 7 bases are a match to TRBD1. J was trimmed by 2 bases and V by 2 bases; bases with no gene match: 0. Germline V gene data show CDR1 as GTSNPN and CDR2 as SVGIG (reference sequence). The CDR3 contains 14 residues. CDR3 protein: CAWSTGAGANVLTF. CDR3 coding DNA: TGTGCCTGGAGTACAGGGGCTGGGGCCAACGTCCTGACTTTC.

The chain uses TRBV30 and TRBJ1-2; D is ambiguous. Between the trimmed V and J ends, which lost 2 bases and 0 bases, there was a span of 10 bases. CDR3 size: 14 residues. Germline V gives CDR1 GTSNPN, CDR2 SVGIG (reference sequence). The CDR3 DNA reads as TGTGCCTGGAGTAGGAGCTTTGCTAACTATGGCTACACCTTC. It yields the protein CAWSRSFANYGYTF.

The chain recombines TRBV19 with TRBJ2-3; 14 bases agree with TRBD2. Germline CDR1 is LNHDA and CDR2 is SQIVND (reference sequence). The ends lost 4 bases at V and 2 bases at J; junction bases unmatched: 8. The CDR3 runs 18 residues. The CDR3 sequence is CASSKGLAGDWDTDTQYF. The CDR3 nucleotides read TGTGCCAGTAGTAAGGGACTAGCGGGGGATTGGGACACAGATACGCAGTATTTT.